A selection of T cell receptor beta chains follows, all from one sample in a study of blood T cell repertoires in COVID-19. The table came from immunoSEQ multiplex PCR; TCRdb's copy has only in-frame clones and leaves some out. The sample has approximately 240,000 clones, approximately 84% seen once; the top ten hold 4%. Sequenced: peripheral blood. Every receptor here comes from a man aged 45-60 years with acute or convalescent COVID-19. Both conserved end residues are part of each CDR3. The D gene is left open where the match is weak. Part of the rows lack a size; the others show once, few, many or a class for expanded clones.

few	TRBV6-5	TRBJ2-7	-	TGTGCCAGCAGTTACTCGAGGGGGATGGACGAGCAGTACTTC	CASSYSRGMDEQYF
-	TRBV9	TRBJ2-2	TRBD1	TGTGCCAGCAGCGTAGAGAGAGCGTGGGACAGGGCGTCCGGCGGGGAGCTGTTTTTT	CASSVERAWDRASGGELFF
once	TRBV14	TRBJ2-7	-	TGTGCCAGCAGCCAAGTATGGGGGCGGACCTACGAGCAGTACTTC	CASSQVWGRTYEQYF
-	TRBV7-9	TRBJ1-2	-	TGTGCCAGCAGCTCTCCCACGGCAGGGCCCAACTATGGCTACACCTTC	CASSSPTAGPNYGYTF
once	TRBV6-5	TRBJ1-4	-	TGTGCCAGCAGTTTCAGGAACCTTAATGAAAAACTGTTTTTT	CASSFRNLNEKLFF
-	TRBV28	TRBJ2-7	-	TGTGCCAGCAGTTTCGGCCAGGCTGTCCACGAGCAGTACTTC	CASSFGQAVHEQYF
-	TRBV6-1	TRBJ1-5	TRBD1	TGTGCCAGCAGTGAAGCAGGGGGCGTTCAGCCCCAGCATTTT	CASSEAGGVQPQHF
-	TRBV10-3	TRBJ1-3	-	TGTGCCATCAGTAAGACACAGAGCTCTGGAAACACCATATATTTT	CAISKTQSSGNTIYF
few	TRBV11-3	TRBJ2-1	-	TGTGCCAGCAGCTTTCTTACTAGCTCCTACAATGAGCAGTTCTTC	CASSFLTSSYNEQFF
-	TRBV4-1	TRBJ1-1	-	TGCGCCAGCAGCCAAGTCGGTGTGAACACTGAAGCTTTCTTT	CASSQVGVNTEAFF
-	TRBV13	TRBJ2-2	-	TGTGCCAGCAGCTTAGGCCTCTGGAACACCGGGGAGCTGTTTTTT	CASSLGLWNTGELFF
-	TRBV9	TRBJ2-7	TRBD1	TGTGCCAGCAGCGCCTGGGACAGAGCCTACGAGCAGTACTTC	CASSAWDRAYEQYF
-	TRBV19	TRBJ2-7	TRBD1	TGTGCCAGTAGTACCACCGGGACAGCATCCTACTCCAAGAACTTC	CASSTTGTASYSKNF
-	TRBV7-8	TRBJ1-1	TRBD1	TGTGCCAGCAGCTTTTTACAGGGGAATTCGGCTGAAGCTTTCTTT	CASSFLQGNSAEAFF
-	TRBV5-1	TRBJ1-1	-	TGCGCCAGCAGCTTATTTAGGGGGAACACTGAAGCTTTCTTT	CASSLFRGNTEAFF
-	TRBV6-5	TRBJ1-1	-	TGTGCCAGCAGTTACTCGGTTCTAGTTAGGGGCACTGAAGCTTTCTTT	CASSYSVLVRGTEAFF
few	TRBV4-2	TRBJ2-7	-	TGTGCCAGCAGCCAAGATCCTGCGGAGAAGCAGTACTTC	CASSQDPAEKQYF
-	TRBV11-2	TRBJ1-2	-	TGTGCCAGCAGCTTAGGAACCGGGATGGATGGCTACACCTTC	CASSLGTGMDGYTF
-	TRBV7-3	TRBJ2-3	TRBD1	TGTGCCAGCAGCCAAAGACAGGGGACAGATACGCAGTATTTT	CASSQRQGTDTQYF
-	TRBV27	TRBJ2-1	-	TGTGCCAGCAGTTTATACGGGGGAACGAGGTACAATGAGCAGTTCTTC	CASSLYGGTRYNEQFF
-	TRBV7-2	TRBJ2-1	-	TGTGCCAGCAGCCCCCGGGACTTATTCCATGAGCAGTTCTTC	CASSPRDLFHEQFF
-	TRBV10-2	TRBJ2-7	TRBD1	TGCGCCAGCAGTGAGCCGGACAGGGGAGCCTACGAGCAGTACTTC	CASSEPDRGAYEQYF
-	TRBV28	TRBJ2-7	-	TGTGCCAGCATTGGAGTCTACGAGCAGTACTTC	CASIGVYEQYF
-	TRBV5-4	TRBJ2-5	TRBD1	TGTGCCAGCAGCATAGGACAGGGGACTCTGGAGACCCAGTACTTC	CASSIGQGTLETQYF
-	TRBV6-5	TRBJ1-2	-	TGTGCCAGCAGTCCGCGGGGGGCTTATGGCTACACCTTC	CASSPRGAYGYTF
-	TRBV6-5	TRBJ2-2	-	TGTGCCAGCAAAAAACCAGGGGACAACACCGGGGAGCTGTTTTTT	CASKKPGDNTGELFF
-	TRBV18	TRBJ1-2	TRBD1	TGTGCCAGCTCATCGGGACAGGGGGCATGGTATGGCTACACCTTC	CASSSGQGAWYGYTF
few	TRBV28	TRBJ1-2	-	TGTGCCAGCACCAGGGTGGTCAACTATGGCTACACCTTC	CASTRVVNYGYTF
-	TRBV9	TRBJ1-3	-	TGTGCCAGCAGCGCGACGACAGGCGGGGGACCCAGAAACACCATATATTTT	CASSATTGGGPRNTIYF
-	TRBV11-1	TRBJ2-1	TRBD2	TGTGCCAGCAGCTTAGCGGGACTAGCGGGGGGTGAGCAGTTCTTC	CASSLAGLAGGEQFF
-	TRBV6-5	TRBJ2-1	-	TGTGCCAGCAGACCACAGGGTGGCAATGAGCAGTTCTTC	CASRPQGGNEQFF
-	TRBV3-1/TRBV3-2	TRBJ1-1	-	TGTGCCAGCAGAACCGGGACAGAAGCTTTCTTT	CASRTGTEAFF
once	TRBV18	TRBJ2-3	TRBD2	TGTGCCAGCTCACCACCGAGCGGGGGGGCCCTAGATACGCAGTATTTT	CASSPPSGGALDTQYF
-	TRBV3-1/TRBV3-2	TRBJ2-5	-	TGTGCCAGCAGCCAAGGGACAGAAGAGACCCAGTACTTC	CASSQGTEETQYF
-	TRBV19	TRBJ1-5	-	TGTGCCAGTAGTATCAGGGCCCAACAGCCCCAGCATTTT	CASSIRAQQPQHF
-	TRBV28	TRBJ1-2	TRBD1	TGTGCCAGCAGCATGGGACAGGTCTATGGCTACACCTTC	CASSMGQVYGYTF
-	TRBV18	TRBJ1-4	-	TGTGCCAGCTCACCAACGACAGGCTGGGGTAATGAAAAACTGTTTTTT	CASSPTTGWGNEKLFF
few	TRBV6-5	TRBJ1-2	-	TGTGCCAGCAGTCCCGCAGGGGAAGGCTACACCTTC	CASSPAGEGYTF
-	TRBV5-1	TRBJ1-1	-	TGCGCCAGCAGCTTCACAGGGCCCCTAAACACTGAAGCTTTCTTT	CASSFTGPLNTEAFF
-	TRBV3-1/TRBV3-2	TRBJ1-2	-	TGTGCCAGCAGCTACAGGAATAACTATGGCTACACCTTC	CASSYRNNYGYTF
-	TRBV9	TRBJ2-1	-	TGTGCCAGCAGCCTTCAGACAGGCTTGGGGAATGAGCAGTTCTTC	CASSLQTGLGNEQFF
-	TRBV25-1	TRBJ2-1	-	TGTGCCAGCAGTGATTCAGCGGTCTCCTACAATGAGCAGTTCTTC	CASSDSAVSYNEQFF
few	TRBV28	TRBJ1-2	-	TGTGCCAGCAGCTCCTACAGGGATGGAGCCTCTAGAAATGGCTACACCTTC	CASSSYRDGASRNGYTF
-	TRBV24-1	TRBJ2-1	TRBD1	TGTGCCACCAGTGATTCGGGACAGGGAGGGCACAATGAGCAGTTCTTC	CATSDSGQGGHNEQFF
-	TRBV3-1/TRBV3-2	TRBJ2-1	-	TGTGCCAGCAGCCAAAGGGGCAGGGGACTATCCTACAATGAGCAGTTCTTC	CASSQRGRGLSYNEQFF
-	TRBV11-2	TRBJ2-3	-	TGTGCCAGCAGCGAACGAGGGCAAGCCCCAACCTCTCGTCAGTATTTT	CASSERGQAPTSRQYF
-	TRBV30	TRBJ1-3	-	TGTGCCTGGAGGTCCTACGGACTCGGGATGGGTGGAAACACCATATATTTT	CAWRSYGLGMGGNTIYF
-	TRBV9	TRBJ2-7	-	TGTGCCAGCAGTCCCACCCAGCGAGACGAGCAGTACTTC	CASSPTQRDEQYF
-	TRBV5-1	TRBJ1-6	-	TGCGCCAGCAGCAAAAGAACAGGGCACGATAATTCACCCCTCCACTTT	CASSKRTGHDNSPLHF
-	TRBV18	TRBJ1-1	TRBD1	TGTGCCAGCTCACCACTTGGAGGACAGGGACTCGGGACTGAAGCTTTCTTT	CASSPLGGQGLGTEAFF